Shown below are 14 T cell receptor beta chains from a single sample sequenced in a study of blood T cell repertoires in COVID-19. Assay: immunoSEQ multiplex PCR; the TCRdb copy retains only in-frame clones and omits some. Of about 25,000 clones listed, around 86% are singletons. Sample: peripheral blood. The origin of the receptors is a man aged 45-60 years with active COVID-19.

The chain carries TRBV2 and TRBJ1-6; the D gene is possibly TRBD1 (5 bases). The CDR3 length is 13 residues. V was trimmed by 7 bases and J by 6 bases, leaving 10 bases between them. The germline V gene encodes CDR1 SNHLY and CDR2 FYNNEI. As DNA, the CDR3 is TGTGCCAGCATGCCGGGACTTAATTCACCCCTCCACTTT. Its protein is CASMPGLNSPLHF. The full variable domain, in which reference TRBV2 and TRBJ1-6 provide the parts outside the CDR3, is EPEVTQTPSHQVTQMGQEVILRCVPISNHLYFYWYRQILGQKVEFLVSFYNNEISEKSEIFDDQFSVERPDGSNFTLKIRSTKLEDSAMYFCASMPGLNSPLHFGNGTRLTVT.

The V gene is TRBV27, the J gene TRBJ2-3; 9 positions match TRBD2. From germline, CDR1 is MNHEY and CDR2 SMNVEV (reference sequence). The trim removed 4 bases at V and 3 bases at J, leaving 2 bases unmatched. The CDR3 has 14 amino acids. The CDR3 DNA follows: TGTGCCAGCAGTTGGACTAGCGCTACAGATACGCAGTATTTT. Protein product: CASSWTSATDTQYF.

The chain joins TRBV11-3 to TRBJ2-3; no reliable D call. Trimming removed 2 bases from V and 4 bases from J, with 4 bases in between. This CDR3 region has 12 residues. From germline, CDR1 is SGHNT and CDR2 YENEEA. The CDR3: CASSLRADTQYF. For the CDR3, the DNA is TGTGCCAGCAGCTTACGGGCAGATACGCAGTATTTT.

The rearrangement links TRBV7-9 to TRBJ2-7; perhaps TRBD2 as D (5 bases). Germline loops: CDR1 SEHNR, CDR2 FQNEAQ (reference sequence). V was clipped by 0 bases and J by 6 bases, with 9 bases between them. The CDR3 spans 13 residues. The DNA of the CDR3 is TGTGCCAGCAGCTTAGCCCCGGGGTTCGAGCAGTACTTC. It translates to CASSLAPGFEQYF.

The rearrangement joins TRBV14 to TRBJ1-4; D is uncertain. Germline lookup yields CDR1 SGHDN and CDR2 FVKESK. V dropped 0 bases and J dropped 12 bases, with 11 bases sitting between them. The CDR3 contains 13 residues. The chain's CDR3 is CASSQDLRLELFF. CDR3 DNA sequence: TGTGCCAGCAGCCAAGACCTACGATTGGAACTGTTTTTT.

V gene TRBV18 combines with J gene TRBJ1-2, with D hard to call. Germline V gene sequence: CDR1 KGHSH, CDR2 LQKENI. The CDR3 extends over 15 amino acids. Trimming cost V 3 bases and J 6 bases, with 17 bases left between them. CDR3 in DNA: TGTGCCAGCTCACCCTTAGAAGAGGGCTTAAATGGCTACACCTTC. It encodes CASSPLEEGLNGYTF.

In this sample, this clone turned up a few times. The CDR3 DNA reads TGTGCCAGCAGCCATTCGGACAGACAAAATCAGCCCCAGCATTTT. It is translated as CASSHSDRQNQPQHF. The chain uses TRBV7-9 and TRBJ1-5; a weak D match, TRBD1 (6 bases). Germline lookup yields CDR1 SEHNR and CDR2 FQNEAQ (reference sequence). There are 15 residues in the CDR3. V lost 5 bases to trimming and J lost 4 bases, with 15 bases between them.

The V and J genes are TRBV27 and TRBJ2-3; TRBD2 matches 7 bases. Trimming cost V 5 bases and J 6 bases; bases outside gene matches: 14. The CDR3 length is 16 residues. The germline CDR1 and CDR2 sequences are MNHEY and SMNVEV (reference sequence). CDR3 nucleotides: TGTGCCAGCAGTCCAAGAGGGACTACCCCCGCGGATACGCAGTATTTT. This gives the protein CASSPRGTTPADTQYF.

The V gene is TRBV7-9, the J gene TRBJ2-3, with 16 bases lining up with TRBD2. CDR1 SEHNR and CDR2 FQNEAQ come from the germline V gene (reference sequence). Unmatched junction bases numbered 8, after V lost 3 bases and J lost 5 bases. CDR3 length: 18 residues. The CDR3 bases are TGTGCCAGCAGCTTCATCGGGACTAGCGGGAGGGCCAGAGATACGCAGTATTTT. Translation: CASSFIGTSGRARDTQYF.

The chain has TRBV4-3 and TRBJ2-2; 8 bases line up with TRBD2. V dropped 3 bases and J dropped 5; count of bases not matched to a gene: 8. The CDR3 is 16 amino acids. The V gene's germline CDR1 is LGHNA and CDR2 YSLEER. For the CDR3, the DNA is TGCGCCAGCAGCCACAGGGCCGGGAGGGGAACCGGGGAGCTGTTTTTT. It encodes CASSHRAGRGTGELFF.

DNA of the CDR3: TGTGCCAGCTCGCCCCGGACTAGCGGAGGCGGGAACACAGATACGCAGTATTTT. It is translated as CASSPRTSGGGNTDTQYF. V gene TRBV18 combines with J gene TRBJ2-3, with 10 bases matching TRBD2. The CDR3 has 18 residues. The V and J ends lost 6 bases and 2 bases, in that order; junction bases with no gene match: 14. The germline V gene encodes CDR1 KGHSH and CDR2 LQKENI.

The chain employs TRBV3-1 (or the pseudogene TRBV3-2) and TRBJ2-2; D might be TRBD1 (6 bases). Trimming stripped 4 bases from V and 7 bases from J, with 16 bases between. Germline V gene sequence: CDR1 LGHDT, CDR2 YNNKEL (reference sequence). The CDR3 sequence is 15 residues long. The CDR3 is CASSLSGELGGELFF. CDR3 sequence (DNA): TGTGCCAGCAGCCTTTCAGGGGAATTGGGCGGGGAGCTGTTTTTT.

This clone was observed a handful of times. This chain connects TRBV3-1 (or the pseudogene TRBV3-2) to TRBJ2-2; D may be TRBD1 (6 bases). Germline CDR1 reads LGHDT; CDR2 reads YNNKEL (reference sequence). This CDR3 comprises 17 residues. Trimming pared 2 bases from V and 5 bases from J, leaving 18 bases between. DNA of the CDR3: TGTGCCAGCAGCCAACTAACAGGGATAGGCGGAACCGGGGAGCTGTTTTTT. This gives the protein CASSQLTGIGGTGELFF.

This clone has only one observation. The J gene is TRBJ2-5, the V gene TRBV7-9, with D maybe TRBD2 (5 bases). There are 16 residues in the CDR3. Trimming took 5 bases from V and 2 from J, leaving 18 bases between them. Germline V gives CDR1 SEHNR, CDR2 FQNEAQ (reference sequence). The CDR3 DNA is TGTGCCAGCAGCCCCCCATCGACTCGCGGGCAAGAGACCCAGTACTTC. Its translation is CASSPPSTRGQETQYF. The full variable domain, completed using reference TRBV7-9 and TRBJ2-5, is DTGVSQNPRHKITKRGQNVTFRCDPISEHNRLYWYRQTLGQGPEFLTYFQNEAQLEKSRLLSDRFSAERPKGSFSTLEIQRTEQGDSAMYLCASSPPSTRGQETQYFGPGTRLLVL.